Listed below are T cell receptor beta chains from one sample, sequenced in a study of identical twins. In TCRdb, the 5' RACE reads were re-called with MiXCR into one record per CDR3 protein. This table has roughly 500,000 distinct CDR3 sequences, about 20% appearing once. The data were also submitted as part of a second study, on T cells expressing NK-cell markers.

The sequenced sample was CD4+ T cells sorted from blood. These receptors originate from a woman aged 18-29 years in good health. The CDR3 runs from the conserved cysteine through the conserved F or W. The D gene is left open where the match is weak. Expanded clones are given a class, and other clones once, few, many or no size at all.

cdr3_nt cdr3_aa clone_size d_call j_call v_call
TGCGCCAGCAGCTCCAGCGGGGAGGGAGATACGCAGTATTTT CASSSSGEGDTQYF . TRBD2 TRBJ2-3 TRBV5-1
TGTGCCAGCTCACCACCGGCCTCCGACAATGAGCAGTTCTTC CASSPPASDNEQFF . . TRBJ2-1 TRBV18
TGTGCCAGCAGCCTGAAGACTGCGGGTGGGCAGTATTTT CASSLKTAGGQYF few . TRBJ2-3 TRBV7-2
. CASSSSTSHDEQYF . . TRBJ2-7 TRBV12-3/TRBV12-4
TGTGCCAGCAACCGACAGGGGAACACTGAAGCTTTCTTT CASNRQGNTEAFF . TRBD1 TRBJ1-1 TRBV2
TGCAGTGCTAGACCCGGGACAGGGGGACGCGAGCAGTACTTC CSARPGTGGREQYF many TRBD1 TRBJ2-7 TRBV20-1
TGTGCCAGCAGTTGGGGGAGCGGGAGTGGGTACGAGCAGTACTTC CASSWGSGSGYEQYF few TRBD2 TRBJ2-7 TRBV12-3/TRBV12-4
TGCGCCAGCAGCCAAGAAACAGGGGACACTGAAGCTTTCTTT CASSQETGDTEAFF . TRBD1 TRBJ1-1 TRBV4-3
TGCGCCAGCAGCTTGTTAGGATTAGCGGGAGAGGTTTTGTACTTC CASSLLGLAGEVLYF few TRBD2 TRBJ2-7 TRBV5-1
TGCAGTGCTGACAGGGGACCGAACACTGAAGCTTTCTTT CSADRGPNTEAFF . TRBD1 TRBJ1-1 TRBV20-1
TGTGCCAGCAGTTACGCCGGGGGTGCGAACACCGGGGAGCTGTTTTTT CASSYAGGANTGELFF few . TRBJ2-2 TRBV6-5
TGCGCCAGCGGTACAAGATATAGCAATCAGCCCCAGCATTTT CASGTRYSNQPQHF . . TRBJ1-5 TRBV23-1
TGCGCCAGCAGCCACGATTTAGCCAATGAGCAGTTCTTC CASSHDLANEQFF . . TRBJ2-1 TRBV4-3